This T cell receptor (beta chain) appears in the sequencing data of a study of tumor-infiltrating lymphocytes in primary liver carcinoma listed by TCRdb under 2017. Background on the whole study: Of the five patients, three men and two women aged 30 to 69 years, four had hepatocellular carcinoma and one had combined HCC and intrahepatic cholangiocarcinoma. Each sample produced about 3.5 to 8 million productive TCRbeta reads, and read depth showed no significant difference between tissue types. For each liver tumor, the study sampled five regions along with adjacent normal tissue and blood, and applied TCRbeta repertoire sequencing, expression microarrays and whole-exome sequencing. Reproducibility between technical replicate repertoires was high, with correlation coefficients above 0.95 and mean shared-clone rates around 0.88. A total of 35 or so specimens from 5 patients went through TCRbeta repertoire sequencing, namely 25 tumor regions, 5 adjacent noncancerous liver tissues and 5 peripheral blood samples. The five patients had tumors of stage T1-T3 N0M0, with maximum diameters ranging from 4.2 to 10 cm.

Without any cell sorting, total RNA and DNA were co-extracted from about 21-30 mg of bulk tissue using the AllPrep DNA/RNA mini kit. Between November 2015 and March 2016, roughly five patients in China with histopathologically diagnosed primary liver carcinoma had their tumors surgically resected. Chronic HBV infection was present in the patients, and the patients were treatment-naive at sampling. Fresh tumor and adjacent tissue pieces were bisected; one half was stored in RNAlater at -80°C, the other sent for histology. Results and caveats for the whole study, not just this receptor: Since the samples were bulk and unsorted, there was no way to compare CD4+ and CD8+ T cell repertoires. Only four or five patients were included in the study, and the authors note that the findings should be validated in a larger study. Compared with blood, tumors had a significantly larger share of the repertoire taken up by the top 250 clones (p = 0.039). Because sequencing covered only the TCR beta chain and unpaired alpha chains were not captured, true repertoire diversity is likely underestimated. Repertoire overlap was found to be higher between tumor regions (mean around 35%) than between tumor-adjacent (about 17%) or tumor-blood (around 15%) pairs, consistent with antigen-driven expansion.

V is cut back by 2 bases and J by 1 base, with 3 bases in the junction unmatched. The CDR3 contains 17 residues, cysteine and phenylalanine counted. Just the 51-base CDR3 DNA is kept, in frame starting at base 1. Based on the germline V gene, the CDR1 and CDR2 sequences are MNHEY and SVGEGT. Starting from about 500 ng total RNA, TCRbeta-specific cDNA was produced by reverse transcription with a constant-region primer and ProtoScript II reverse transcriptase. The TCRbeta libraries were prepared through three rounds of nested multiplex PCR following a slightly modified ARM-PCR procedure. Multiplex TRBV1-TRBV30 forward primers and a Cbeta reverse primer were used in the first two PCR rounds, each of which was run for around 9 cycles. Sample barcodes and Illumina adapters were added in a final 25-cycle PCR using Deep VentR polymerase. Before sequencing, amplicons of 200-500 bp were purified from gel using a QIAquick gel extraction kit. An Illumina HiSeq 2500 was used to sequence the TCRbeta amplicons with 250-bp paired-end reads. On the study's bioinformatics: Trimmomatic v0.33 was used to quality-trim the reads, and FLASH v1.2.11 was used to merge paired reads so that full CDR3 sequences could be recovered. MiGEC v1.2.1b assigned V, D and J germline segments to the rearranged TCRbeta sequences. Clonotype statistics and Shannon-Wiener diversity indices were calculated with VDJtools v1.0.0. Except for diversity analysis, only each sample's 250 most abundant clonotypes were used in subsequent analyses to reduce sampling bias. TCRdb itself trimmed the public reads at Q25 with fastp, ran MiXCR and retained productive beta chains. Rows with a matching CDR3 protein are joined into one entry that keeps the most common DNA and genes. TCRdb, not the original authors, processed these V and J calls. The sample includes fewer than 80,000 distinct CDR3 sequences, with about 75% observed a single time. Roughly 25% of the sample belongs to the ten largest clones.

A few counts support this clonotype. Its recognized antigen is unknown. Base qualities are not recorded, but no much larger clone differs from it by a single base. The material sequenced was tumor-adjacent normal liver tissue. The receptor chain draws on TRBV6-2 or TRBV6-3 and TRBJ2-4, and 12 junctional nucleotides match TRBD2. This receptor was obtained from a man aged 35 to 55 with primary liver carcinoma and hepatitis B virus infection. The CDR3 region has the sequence CASSYRTSGVAKNIQYF. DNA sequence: TGTGCCAGCAGTTACAGGACTAGCGGGGTGGCCAAAAACATTCAGTACTTC.